A single sample gave rise to the 10 T cell receptor beta chains below, sequenced in a study of neurological immune-mediated disorders. TCRdb processed the 5' RACE reads anew with MiXCR; each CDR3 protein has one entry. In the table there are some 30,000 distinct CDR3 sequences, about 4.5% of which are singletons. Sequences were obtained from PBMCs. Receptors originate from a man aged 18 to 30 in good health.

In its sample, this clonotype was seen many times. The rearrangement uses TRBV5-1 and TRBJ1-3; no clear D. The CDR3 length is 13 residues. V lost 4 bases and J 5 bases, leaving 10 bases between the germline ends. Germline values: CDR1 SGHRS, CDR2 YFSETQ. The CDR3 region has the DNA TGCGCCAGCAGCCCCAACGGGCGAAACACCATATATTTT. Protein sequence: CASSPNGRNTIYF.

Many counts were recorded for this clonotype. This chain connects TRBV5-1 to TRBJ1-5; D not resolved. The CDR3 is 13 residues long. V was clipped by 0 bases and J by 10 bases, with 11 bases between them. Germline assignment: CDR1 SGHRS and CDR2 YFSETQ. CDR3 DNA sequence: TGCGCCAGCAGCTTGGAAGTAGGCAGACCCCAGCATTTT. Encoded protein: CASSLEVGRPQHF.

This clonotype has a count of ten or more. V gene TRBV5-6 combines with J gene TRBJ2-4, with D possibly matching TRBD1 (5 bases). The CDR3 loop spans 15 amino acids. Germline lookup yields CDR1 SGHDT and CDR2 YYEEEE. V lost 2 bases to trimming and J lost 5 bases, with 14 bases between them. The CDR3, as DNA: TGTGCCAGCAGCTTTGTCTCCAGGGTCGAAAACATTCAGTACTTC. Its translation is CASSFVSRVENIQYF.

This clonotype appeared many times. V is TRBV7-2 and J is TRBJ1-4; 7 nucleotides agree with TRBD1. The CDR3 has 15 residues. Losses at the gene ends were 5 bases for V and 7 bases for J; bases not matched to a gene: 10. Germline loops: CDR1 SGHTA, CDR2 FQGNSA. The DNA of the CDR3 is TGTGCCAGCAGCCCTGGGGGCAGGGGGGGTGAAAAACTGTTTTTT. Translation: CASSPGGRGGEKLFF.

This clonotype showed up just a few times. The rearrangement uses TRBV7-9 and TRBJ1-1, with no clear D. Trimming took 4 bases from V and 0 from J, leaving 18 bases between them. The CDR3 runs to 17 residues. CDR1 SEHNR and CDR2 FQNEAQ come from the germline V gene (reference sequence). The CDR3 nucleotides are TGTGCCAGCAGCTCACTAAGGGTTCAGACCGTGAACACTGAAGCTTTCTTT. Encoded protein: CASSSLRVQTVNTEAFF.

The table lists this clonotype with many counts. The gene calls are TRBV20-1 and TRBJ1-2, with unresolved D. The ends were cut back, 4 bases at V and 3 bases at J, with 18 bases in the middle. The CDR3 runs 15 residues. The germline gives CDR1 DFQATT, CDR2 SNEGSKA (reference sequence). The CDR3 coding sequence is TGCAGTGCTATCCCCACGCGCCGGGGTGACTATGGCTACACCTTC. Translating it yields CSAIPTRRGDYGYTF.

This clonotype was seen at least ten times. The V call is TRBV12-3 or TRBV12-4, the J call TRBJ1-1; D remains ambiguous. The CDR3 totals 13 residues. Trimming removed 7 bases at V and 11 bases at J, with 20 bases between. This CDR3 is CASTPFGSGNAFF. In DNA, the CDR3 is TGTGCCAGCACCCCATTCGGGTCTGGGAATGCTTTCTTT.

This clonotype came up many times. This rearrangement joins TRBV5-1 to TRBJ1-2; D unclear. Trimming pared 2 bases from V and 9 bases from J, leaving 14 bases between. Germline V lookup: CDR1 SGHRS, CDR2 YFSETQ. This CDR3 comprises 13 residues. This chain's CDR3 is CASSFLLEERYTF. CDR3 DNA: TGCGCCAGCAGCTTCTTGTTGGAGGAGCGCTACACCTTC.

Many counts were recorded for this clonotype. The rearrangement links TRBV27 to TRBJ2-7; no clear D gene. CDR3 length equals 12 residues. V dropped 8 bases and J dropped 1 base, with 9 bases sitting between them. CDR1 MNHEY and CDR2 SMNVEV come from the germline V gene (reference sequence). DNA of the CDR3: TGTGCCAGCGCCACATCTTCCTACGAGCAGTACTTC. Amino acids: CASATSSYEQYF.

The sample holds many counts of this clonotype. The chain links TRBV5-5 to TRBJ1-3; D unresolved. The germline CDR1 and CDR2 sequences are SGHKS and YYEKEE (reference sequence). Between the trimmed V and J ends, which lost 0 bases and 0 bases, there was a span of 7 bases. The CDR3 sequence is 15 residues long. CDR3 in DNA: TGTGCCAGCAGCTTGGACCGAAGCTCTGGAAACACCATATATTTT. Protein product: CASSLDRSSGNTIYF.